These 8 T cell receptor beta chains came from one sample sequenced in a study of breast tumors, draining lymph nodes, adjacent tissues. Breast cancer patients provided tissue from their axillary draining lymph nodes. TCRdb used MiXCR to reprocess the multiplex PCR reads, holding one entry per CDR3 protein. The sample includes approximately 250,000 distinct CDR3 sequences, 30% to 35% of them seen just once. Specimen: axillary lymph node tissue. The source of these receptors is a female donor with breast cancer. Some clones in this sample may be carry-over from other donors' samples.

The J gene is TRBJ2-7, the V gene TRBV7-9; D gene unclear. Trimming removed 6 bases at V and 2 bases at J, with 23 bases between. CDR3 length: 17 residues. Germline V gene lookup returns CDR1 SEHNR and CDR2 FQNEAQ (reference sequence). Written as DNA, the CDR3 is TGTGCCAGCAGTCTTTCTACAGACCATAATCCCCCCTACGAGCAGTACTTC. This encodes CASSLSTDHNPPYEQYF. Supplemented by reference TRBV7-9 and TRBJ2-7, the full variable domain reads DTGVSQNPRHKITKRGQNVTFRCDPISEHNRLYWYRQTLGQGPEFLTYFQNEAQLEKSRLLSDRFSAERPKGSFSTLEIQRTEQGDSAMYLCASSLSTDHNPPYEQYFGPGTRLTVT.

This clonotype turned up a few times. This clone may be a read error of a much larger clone one base away. Here the CDR3 DNA reads TGTGCCAGCAGAAATCTAGCGGGACCACCCTACGAGCAGTACTTC. Protein: CASRNLAGPPYEQYF. This chain uses TRBV11-2 with TRBJ2-7, with 9 bases fitting TRBD2. J lost 2 bases, V lost 6 bases, and 8 bases had no gene match. This CDR3 contains 15 residues. In germline, CDR1 is SGHAT, CDR2 FQNNGV.

Turning to this clonotype: The final CDR3 position lacks the conserved phenylalanine or tryptophan, pointing to a likely read error. No DNA is shown, since the ends of the CDR3 on it are uncertain; the CDR3 is the one TCRdb lists. This rearrangement joins TRBV6-5 to TRBJ1-4; the table calls TRBD1, which could not be checked here. Germline V gives CDR1 MNHEY, CDR2 SVGAGI. Including both end residues, the CDR3 is 9 amino acids long. CDR3 sequence: CASSYARGR.

The J gene is TRBJ2-2, the V gene TRBV6-2 or TRBV6-3; 7 positions agree with TRBD2. J lost 7 bases, V lost 2 bases, and 13 bases had no gene match. The CDR3 length is 17 residues. Germline-derived CDR1 and CDR2 are MNHEY and SVGEGT. The chain's CDR3 is CASSYTAQRGTGGELFF. In nucleotides, the CDR3 is TGTGCCAGCAGTTACACAGCGCAGCGGGGAACCGGCGGGGAGCTGTTTTTT.

This clonotype was counted ten times or more. The gene calls are TRBV29-1 and TRBJ2-7; maybe TRBD2 (6 bases). Germline loops: CDR1 SQVTM, CDR2 ANQGSEA. Trimming took 7 bases from V and 6 from J, leaving 22 bases between them. The CDR3 extends over 14 amino acids. CDR3 sequence: CSAVTAPRGGEQYF. The CDR3 bases are TGCAGCGCCGTGACCGCGCCGCGGGGAGGCGAGCAGTACTTC.

As concerns this clonotype: Compared with germline, one end of the junction differs, possibly owing to a read error. The chain uses TRBV7-7 and TRBJ2-6, with 8 bases identical to TRBD1. The CDR3 is 15 residues long. CDR1 is SSHAT, CDR2 FNYEAQ, per germline (reference sequence). CDR3: CASSWGQAGANVLTF. For the CDR3, the DNA is TGTGCTAGCAGCTGGGGACAGGCTGGGGCCAACGTCCTGACTTTC.

This clonotype turned up a few times. The J gene is TRBJ2-7, the V gene TRBV6-1, with 8 bases that match TRBD1. The V and J ends lost 7 bases and 5 bases, in that order; junction bases with no gene match: 19. Per the germline V gene, CDR1 is MNHNS and CDR2 is SASEGT. The CDR3 spans 17 residues. The CDR3 spells CASKSSAGGVGIDEQYF. The CDR3 DNA sequence: TGTGCCAGCAAAAGCTCGGCAGGGGGCGTCGGCATAGACGAGCAGTACTTC.

This clonotype appeared a few times. A read error may be the cause here, since a much bigger clone is one base away. The V call is TRBV7-8, the J call TRBJ2-3; the match to TRBD2 covers 11 bases. This CDR3 comprises 17 residues. The germline V gene encodes CDR1 SGHVS and CDR2 FQNEAQ. CDR3 in amino acids: CASSSRTSGSSTDPQYF. The CDR3, as DNA: TGTGCCAGCAGCTCTAGGACTAGCGGGTCTAGCACAGATCCGCAGTATTTT.